The rows below give T cell receptor beta chains drawn from one sample of a study of shared clonotypes between healthy human individuals. Some clones are missing from TCRdb's copy, which holds only in-frame ones; the method was immunoSEQ multiplex PCR. This sample has about 980,000 clones; 76% occur once, and the top ten carry over 1.3%. The sequenced sample was memory CD4+ T cells sorted from blood. These receptors were collected from a man aged 18-30 years in good health. The CDR3 runs from the conserved cysteine through the conserved F or W. The order of the fields is D gene, J gene, clone size, V gene, CDR3 DNA, CDR3 protein. A D gene is named only where the DNA matches it firmly. Clone size, where shown, is once, few, many, or a class for clones that have expanded.

>TRBD1|TRBJ2-2|few|TRBV10-3
TGTGCCATCAGAGGACAGGGGGCGCAGGGCACCGGGGAGCTGTTTTTT
CAIRGQGAQGTGELFF
>-|TRBJ2-7|-|TRBV5-1
TGCGCCAGCGCGTCGGGGGGCGAGACCTACGAGCAGTACTTC
CASASGGETYEQYF
>TRBD1|TRBJ2-5|-|TRBV7-2
TGTGCCAGCAGAGCGTCGGGACAGCTCGGGGAGACCCAGTACTTC
CASRASGQLGETQYF
>TRBD2|TRBJ2-5|few|TRBV6-1
TGTGCCAGCAGTGAATATCTAGCGGGGACGGGGGAGACCCAGTACTTC
CASSEYLAGTGETQYF
>-|TRBJ1-6|few|TRBV19
TGTGCCAGTAGTAGCTACCCGAGTCAGGATAATTCACCCCTCCACTTT
CASSSYPSQDNSPLHF
>-|TRBJ2-3|-|TRBV27
TGTGCCAGCAGTATTAGCACAGATACGCAGTATTTT
CASSISTDTQYF
>-|TRBJ2-1|-|TRBV5-1
TGCGCCAGCTCCCGGGACCTATTCTACAATGAGCAGTTCTTC
CASSRDLFYNEQFF
>-|TRBJ2-2|-|TRBV25-1
TGTGCCAGCCTCCGGGACGGCGCGAACACCGGGGAGCTGTTTTTT
CASLRDGANTGELFF
>TRBD2|TRBJ2-3|-|TRBV19
TGTGCCAGTAGCTCACTAGCGGGAGGGGCAGATACGCAGTATTTT
CASSSLAGGADTQYF
>TRBD2|TRBJ2-5|-|TRBV4-1
TGCGCCAGCAGCGGGACTAGCCCCCCAGAGACCCAGTACTTC
CASSGTSPPETQYF
>-|TRBJ1-2|-|TRBV28
TGTGCCAGCAGTCAAGAGGGCCACTATGGCTACACCTTC
CASSQEGHYGYTF
>TRBD1|TRBJ2-5|-|TRBV29-1
TGCAGCGTTTCCTCAGGGGGCGGCAATTCAGCGTCCCAGTACTTC
CSVSSGGGNSASQYF
>-|TRBJ1-1|many|TRBV19
TGTGCCAGTAGTATACCGGGACTGATTTTTACTGAAGCTTTCTTT
CASSIPGLIFTEAFF
>TRBD2|TRBJ2-7|-|TRBV30
TGTGCCTGGAGTCGCGGGAGGGCGAGTGAGCAGTACTTC
CAWSRGRASEQYF
>-|TRBJ2-7|-|TRBV6-5
TGTGCCAGCAGTCAAACGGGGGCCGAGCAGTACTTC
CASSQTGAEQYF
>-|TRBJ2-6|few|TRBV19
TGTGCCAGTATTGATCGGAGCTCTGGGGCCAACGTCCTGACTTTC
CASIDRSSGANVLTF
>TRBD1|TRBJ2-5|-|TRBV20-1
TGCAGTGCAGTGTGGCGGGACAGGGTATACTTC
CSAVWRDRVYF
>-|TRBJ1-2|-|TRBV4-1
TGCGCCAGCAGTAGGGAGCCCTATGGCTACACCTTC
CASSREPYGYTF
>TRBD1|TRBJ2-3|-|TRBV5-1
TGCGCCAGCAGCACCGGACAGGGTACACAGGATACGCAGTATTTT
CASSTGQGTQDTQYF
>TRBD2|TRBJ2-2|-|TRBV5-1
TGCGCCAGCAGCTCGGGACTATACACCGGGGAGCTGTTTTTT
CASSSGLYTGELFF
>-|TRBJ2-7|few|TRBV6-5
TGTGCCAGCAGCTACGGGACATTTAGCTACGAGCAGTACTTC
CASSYGTFSYEQYF
>-|TRBJ2-1|many|TRBV30
TGTGCCTGGAGTGTGTCAGTCTCCGGATTAAAGTTCTTC
CAWSVSVSGLKFF
>-|TRBJ2-1|-|TRBV11-3
TGTGCCAGCAGCTTAGGAGACCTAGCGAAAGGGAATGAGCAGTTCTTC
CASSLGDLAKGNEQFF
>TRBD1|TRBJ1-5|-|TRBV19
TGTGCCAGTGAGAACCCACAGGGGTTCGGCAATCAGCCCCAGCATTTT
CASENPQGFGNQPQHF
>-|TRBJ2-7|-|TRBV19
TGTGCCAGTAGTCCGCGGACAGCCTACGAGCAGTACTTC
CASSPRTAYEQYF
>-|TRBJ1-2|-|TRBV2
TGTGCCAGCAGTCTCGGGACATGGAACTATGGCTACACCTTC
CASSLGTWNYGYTF
>TRBD1|TRBJ2-3|-|TRBV5-1
TGCGCCAGCAGCGGGGGACAGGGAGGGACAGATACGCAGTATTTT
CASSGGQGGTDTQYF
>TRBD1|TRBJ1-1|-|TRBV19
TGTGCCAGTACAATACGGCAGGGGGAGGACGCTTTCTTT
CASTIRQGEDAFF
>-|TRBJ1-6|-|TRBV10-2
TGCGCCAGCACGCCAGGGCCTAATTCACCCCTCCACTTT
CASTPGPNSPLHF
>TRBD1|TRBJ2-7|-|TRBV7-7
TGTGCTAGCAGCTCGCCTGGGACAGGGGGTGGCGAGCAGTACTTC
CASSSPGTGGGEQYF
>-|TRBJ2-7|-|TRBV2
TGTGCCAGCTTAAAGGAAGCCAGCTCCTACGAGCAGTACTTC
CASLKEASSYEQYF
>TRBD2|TRBJ2-2|-|TRBV4-3
TGCGCCAGCAGCCAAGATGGGAGGGTCGGGGAGCTGTTTTTT
CASSQDGRVGELFF
>-|TRBJ2-2|-|TRBV7-2
TGTGCCAGCAGCCCCCGGCGACTCACTAACACCGGGGAGCTGTTTTTT
CASSPRRLTNTGELFF
>TRBD1|TRBJ2-7|-|TRBV29-1
TGCAGCTCCGTGACAGGGTACGAGCAGTACTTC
CSSVTGYEQYF
>TRBD1|TRBJ2-7|-|TRBV2
TGTGCCAGCAGTCCGGGACAGGGGCTATCGAAGCAGTACTTC
CASSPGQGLSKQYF
>-|TRBJ2-2|once|TRBV10-1
TGCGCCAGCAGGGACGGTTACACCGGGGAGCTGTTTTTT
CASRDGYTGELFF
>-|TRBJ2-2|-|TRBV9
TGTGCCAGCAGCGTAATAAGCACCGGGGAGCTGTTTTTT
CASSVISTGELFF
>TRBD2|TRBJ2-1|-|TRBV10-2
TGCGCCAGCAGTGATCGCGGGGGGGCCAATGAGCAGTTCTTC
CASSDRGGANEQFF